This TCR beta chain was captured by sequencing in a study of cytomegalovirus exposure and HLA in healthy donors (dated by TCRdb to 2015 to 2018). Study-level background: A later analysis indicated that the 95 to 150 validation repertoires were generated on the platform also employed for the 666 repertoires of the first cohort. The aim of the study was to test whether cataloging public T cell receptors could identify signatures of past pathogen exposure. Along with the roughly 610-subject first cohort, a separate validation cohort of more than 90 different subjects was used. The study combined high-throughput TCR immunosequencing, statistical association of individual TCRs with disease status, and machine learning to predict cytomegalovirus infection status. Results and caveats for the whole study, not just this receptor: The classifier was reported to diagnose cytomegalovirus status with high specificity and sensitivity in both the original and validation cohorts. Most TCR sequences were observed very rarely across donors, whereas some public TCRs were present in many individuals. All 120 or so repertoires were used to score co-occurrence in the validation cohort in a later analysis, because that analysis had no HLA typing for the cohort. Subsequent analysis determined that TCRs grouped into clusters in the first cohort also showed a tendency toward co-occurrence across the approximately 110 validation repertoires, and 85% to 95% of cluster scores exceeded 0. The authors suggested that the approach could potentially be extended to other disease states and immunological phenotypes. The study gave a list of about 160 TCR beta chains associated with cytomegalovirus. A few of the identified cytomegalovirus-associated TCR beta chains were confirmed in vitro to be specific for cytomegalovirus antigens.

Donors formed part of the validation cohort, which comprised 120 subjects and was distinct from the first cohort of fewer than 750 subjects. V gives up 0 bases and J gives up 7 bases, and the segment between their germline ends measures 13 bases. Counted from cysteine to phenylalanine, this CDR3 has 14 amino acids. CDR3 DNA only is kept here, 42 bases in frame from base 1. The germline V gene (reference sequence) yields SGHNT for CDR1 and YYREEE for CDR2. With regard to this clone: It lacks a known antigen. Per-base quality was not reported, and no clone a single base away is much larger than it.

Library preparation used the immunoSEQ multiplex PCR assay. The source study handled its data this way. A statistical classification framework was built to diagnose cytomegalovirus status from the catalog of TCR beta chain sequences. TCRdb took this table from immuneACCESS and kept in-frame rearrangements with V and J called. Such tables lack part of the clones; where checked against another copy, unresolved V genes explain under half of the gap, and the rest is unexplained. V, J and clone size are those of that table, while D and trimming were read from the DNA. This sample gives about 160,000 clones in total; roughly 90% of them show up just once. The leading ten clones occupy around 4.4% of the sample.

This TCR was sampled from a man aged 18-30 years in good health and CMV-seropositive. The sample was PBMCs. The chain joins TRBV5-4 to TRBJ1-2; the best D guess is TRBD1, with 5 bases matching. This receptor has the CDR3 CASSLGRDSGGYTF. The DNA reads as follows: TGTGCCAGCAGCTTGGGCAGGGATTCTGGTGGCTACACCTTC. Extended through the reference TRBV5-4 and TRBJ1-2 proteins, this CDR3 yields the full variable domain: ETGVTQSPTHLIKTRGQQVTLRCSSQSGHNTVSWYQQALGQGPQFIFQYYREEENGRGNFPPRFSGLQFPNYSSELNVNALELDDSALYLCASSLGRDSGGYTFGSGTRLTVV.